This T cell receptor (beta chain) was observed in a study of blood T cell repertoires in COVID-19. The repertoire was sequenced with immunoSEQ multiplex PCR; TCRdb's copy has only in-frame clones and lacks some. Among some 40,000 clones listed, 80% were seen once. This CDR3 has 16 amino acids. After removal of 6 bases from V and 5 bases from J, the junction contained 9 bases not matched to a gene. Germline V CDR1 and CDR2: MDHEN, SYDVKM. The sample taken for sequencing was peripheral blood. This rearrangement joins TRBV28 to TRBJ1-6; 8 bases are a match to TRBD1. The clonotype was recovered from an elderly man with active or convalescent COVID-19. The DNA of the CDR3 is TGTGCCAGCAGCTCCGACAGGGGACAAGATAATTCACCCCTCCACTTT. Its protein is CASSSDRGQDNSPLHF.